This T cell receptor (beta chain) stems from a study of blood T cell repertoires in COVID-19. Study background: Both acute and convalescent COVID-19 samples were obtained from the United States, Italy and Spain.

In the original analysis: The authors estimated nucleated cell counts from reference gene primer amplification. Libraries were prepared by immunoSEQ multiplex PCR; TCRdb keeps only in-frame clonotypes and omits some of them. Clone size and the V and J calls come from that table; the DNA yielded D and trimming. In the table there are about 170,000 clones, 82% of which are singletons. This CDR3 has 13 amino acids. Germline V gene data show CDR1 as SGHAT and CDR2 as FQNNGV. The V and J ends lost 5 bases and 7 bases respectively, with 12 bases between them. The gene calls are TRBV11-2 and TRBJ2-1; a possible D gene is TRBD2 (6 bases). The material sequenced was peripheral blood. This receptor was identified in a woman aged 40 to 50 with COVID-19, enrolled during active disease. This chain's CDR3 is CASSPGLSNEQFF. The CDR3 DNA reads TGTGCCAGCAGCCCGGGACTCAGTAATGAGCAGTTCTTC.